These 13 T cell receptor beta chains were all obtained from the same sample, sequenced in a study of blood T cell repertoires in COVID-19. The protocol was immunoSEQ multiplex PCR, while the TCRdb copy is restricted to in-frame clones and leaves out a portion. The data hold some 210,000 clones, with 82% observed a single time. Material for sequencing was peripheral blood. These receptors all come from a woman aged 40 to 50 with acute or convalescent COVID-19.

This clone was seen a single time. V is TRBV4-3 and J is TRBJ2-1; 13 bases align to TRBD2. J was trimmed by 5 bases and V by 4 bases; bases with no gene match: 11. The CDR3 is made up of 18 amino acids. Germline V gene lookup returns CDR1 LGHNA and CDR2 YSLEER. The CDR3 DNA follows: TGCGCCAGCAGCCCCTTCCAAGGACTAGCGGGAGTCAACAATGAGCAGTTCTTC. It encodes CASSPFQGLAGVNNEQFF.

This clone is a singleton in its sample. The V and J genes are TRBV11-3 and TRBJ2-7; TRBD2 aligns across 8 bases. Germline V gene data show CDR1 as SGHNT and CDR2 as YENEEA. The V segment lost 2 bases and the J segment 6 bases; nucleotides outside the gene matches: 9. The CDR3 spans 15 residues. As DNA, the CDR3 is TGTGCCAGCAGCTTACCCCCGGGACTAGAGGGCGAGCAGTACTTC. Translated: CASSLPPGLEGEQYF.

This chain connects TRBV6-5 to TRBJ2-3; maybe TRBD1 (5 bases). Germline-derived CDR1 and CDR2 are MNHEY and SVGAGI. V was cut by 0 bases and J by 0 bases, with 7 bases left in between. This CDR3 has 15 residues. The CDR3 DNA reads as TGTGCCAGCAGTTACTCGGGGCATAGCACAGATACGCAGTATTTT. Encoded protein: CASSYSGHSTDTQYF.

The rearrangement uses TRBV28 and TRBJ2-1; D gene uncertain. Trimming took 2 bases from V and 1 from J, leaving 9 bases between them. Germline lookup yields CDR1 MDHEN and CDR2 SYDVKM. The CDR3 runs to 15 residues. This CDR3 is CASSLDLSSYNEQFF. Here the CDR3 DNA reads TGTGCCAGCAGTTTAGACTTGTCGTCCTACAATGAGCAGTTCTTC.

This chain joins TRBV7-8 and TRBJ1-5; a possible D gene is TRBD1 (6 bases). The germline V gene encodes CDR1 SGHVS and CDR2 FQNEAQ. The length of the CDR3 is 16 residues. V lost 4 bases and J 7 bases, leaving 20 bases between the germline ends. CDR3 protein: CASSSTGRGAQQPQHF. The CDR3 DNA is TGTGCCAGCAGCTCCACGGGTCGGGGGGCCCAGCAGCCCCAGCATTTT.

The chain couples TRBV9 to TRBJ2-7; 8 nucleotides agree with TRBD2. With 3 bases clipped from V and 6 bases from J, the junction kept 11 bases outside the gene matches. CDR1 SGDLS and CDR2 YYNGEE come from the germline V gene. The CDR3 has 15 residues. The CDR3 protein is CASSAHPSGGGEQYF. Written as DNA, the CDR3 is TGTGCCAGCAGCGCACACCCCAGCGGGGGCGGCGAGCAGTACTTC. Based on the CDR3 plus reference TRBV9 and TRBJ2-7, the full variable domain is DSGVTQTPKHLITATGQRVTLRCSPRSGDLSVYWYQQSLDQGLQFLIQYYNGEERAKGNILERFSAQQFPDLHSELNLSSLELGDSALYFCASSAHPSGGGEQYFGPGTRLTVT.

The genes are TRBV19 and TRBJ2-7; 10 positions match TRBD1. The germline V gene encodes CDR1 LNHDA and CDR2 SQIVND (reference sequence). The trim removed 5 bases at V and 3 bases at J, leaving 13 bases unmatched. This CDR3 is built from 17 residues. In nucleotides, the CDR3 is TGTGCCAGTAGTTATACCCCGGGACAGGGGAGGTACTACGAGCAGTACTTC. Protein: CASSYTPGQGRYYEQYF.

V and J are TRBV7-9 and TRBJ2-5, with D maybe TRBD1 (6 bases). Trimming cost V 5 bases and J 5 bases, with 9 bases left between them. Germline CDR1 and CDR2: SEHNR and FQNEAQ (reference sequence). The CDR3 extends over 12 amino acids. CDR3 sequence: CASSIQGETQYF. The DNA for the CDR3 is TGTGCCAGCAGCATACAGGGTGAGACCCAGTACTTC.

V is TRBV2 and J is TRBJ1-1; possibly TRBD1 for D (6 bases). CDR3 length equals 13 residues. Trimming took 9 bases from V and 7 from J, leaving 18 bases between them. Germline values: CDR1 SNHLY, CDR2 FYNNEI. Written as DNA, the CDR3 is TGTGCCAGAAGCCGGGCAGGGGCGAGTGAAGCTTTCTTT. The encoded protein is CARSRAGASEAFF.

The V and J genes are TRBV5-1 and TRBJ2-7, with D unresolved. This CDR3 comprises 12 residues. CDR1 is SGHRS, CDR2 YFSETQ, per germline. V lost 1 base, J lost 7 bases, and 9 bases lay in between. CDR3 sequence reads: CASSLNLGEQYF. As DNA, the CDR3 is TGCGCCAGCAGCTTGAACCTAGGAGAGCAGTACTTC.

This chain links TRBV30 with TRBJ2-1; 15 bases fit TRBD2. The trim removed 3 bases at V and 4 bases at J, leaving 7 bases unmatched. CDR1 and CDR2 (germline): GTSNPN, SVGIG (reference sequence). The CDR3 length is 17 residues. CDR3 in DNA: TGTGCCTGGAGCTTTGGGACTAGCGGGGGGTTTTACAATGAGCAGTTCTTC. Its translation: CAWSFGTSGGFYNEQFF. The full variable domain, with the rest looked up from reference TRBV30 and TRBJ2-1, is SQTIHQWPATLVQPVGSPLSLECTVEGTSNPNLYWYRQAAGRGLQLLFYSVGIGQISSEVPQNLSASRPQDRQFILSSKKLLLSDSGFYLCAWSFGTSGGFYNEQFFGPGTRLTVL.

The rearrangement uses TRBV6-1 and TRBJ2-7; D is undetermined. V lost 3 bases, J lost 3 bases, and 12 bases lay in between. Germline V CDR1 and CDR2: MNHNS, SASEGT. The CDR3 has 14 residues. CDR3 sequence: CASSEPFAGYEQYF. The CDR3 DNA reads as TGTGCCAGCAGTGAGCCATTTGCAGGCTACGAGCAGTACTTC.

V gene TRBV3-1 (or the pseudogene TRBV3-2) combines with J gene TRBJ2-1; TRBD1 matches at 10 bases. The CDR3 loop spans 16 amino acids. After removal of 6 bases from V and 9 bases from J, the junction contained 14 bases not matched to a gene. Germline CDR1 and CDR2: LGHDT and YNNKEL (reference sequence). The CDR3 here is CASSSRTGTGDREQFF. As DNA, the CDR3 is TGTGCCAGCAGTTCCAGGACCGGGACAGGGGACCGTGAGCAGTTCTTC.